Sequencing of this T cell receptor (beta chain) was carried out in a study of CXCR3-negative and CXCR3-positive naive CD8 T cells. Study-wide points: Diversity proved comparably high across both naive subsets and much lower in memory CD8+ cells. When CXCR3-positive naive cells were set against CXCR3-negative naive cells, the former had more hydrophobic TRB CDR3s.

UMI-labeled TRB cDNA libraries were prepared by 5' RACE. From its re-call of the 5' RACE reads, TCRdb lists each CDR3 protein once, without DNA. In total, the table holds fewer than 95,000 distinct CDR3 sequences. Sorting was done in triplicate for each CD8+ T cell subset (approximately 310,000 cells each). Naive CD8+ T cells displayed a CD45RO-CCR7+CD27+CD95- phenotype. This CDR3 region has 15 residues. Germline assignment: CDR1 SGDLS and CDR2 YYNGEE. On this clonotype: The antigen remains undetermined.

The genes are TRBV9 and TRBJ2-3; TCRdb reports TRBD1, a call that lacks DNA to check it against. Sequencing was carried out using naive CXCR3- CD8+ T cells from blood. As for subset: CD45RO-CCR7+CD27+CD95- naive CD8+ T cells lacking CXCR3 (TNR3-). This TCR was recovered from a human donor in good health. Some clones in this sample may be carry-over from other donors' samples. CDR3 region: CASTSTGDPTDTQYF.